This T cell receptor (beta chain) was identified in a study of cytomegalovirus exposure and HLA in healthy donors. Study conclusions and caveats: In a later analysis, V- and J-gene trimming of beta chains associated with a DCLRE1C missense variant, replicated independently.

On this clone: The antigen is unknown.

Researchers ran the PCR with 60 Vbeta and 13 Jbeta primers. Only in-frame clones appear in the TCRdb table, and some are missing; sequencing was by immunoSEQ multiplex PCR. The table lists some 93,000 clones, approximately 80% of them singletons, with less than 3.5% in the top ten. The length of the CDR3 is 15 residues. V shed 2 bases, J shed 4 bases, and the junction held 7 bases outside the gene matches. Germline assignment: CDR1 SGHAT and CDR2 FQNNGV. This TCR was recovered from a woman aged 40 to 49 in good health and CMV-seronegative. The sample was PBMCs. The chain uses TRBV11-2 and TRBJ2-7; TRBD1 matches 8 bases. The CDR3 DNA reads TGTGCCAGCAGCTTATTCCAGGGGGCTTCGTACGAGCAGTACTTC. Encoded protein: CASSLFQGASYEQYF.